Listed below are T cell receptor beta chains from one sample, sequenced in a study of blood T cells in healthy people across ages. MiXCR, run by TCRdb on the 5' RACE reads, gives a single entry per CDR3 protein. Found here are about 2 million distinct CDR3 sequences, roughly 49% of them singletons; the top ten hold 2.1%. The sequencing input was blood. These receptors were obtained from a woman in her forties in good health. Both conserved end residues are trimmed from each CDR3.

TRBV6-1 | ASSDWGQGGYEQY
TRBV2 | AISADRTMNIQY
TRBV5-1 | ASSLDGQGANNEQF
TRBV6-1 | ASSTDGGTETQY
TRBV28 | ATARQGESPIGYT
TRBV5-6 | ASSLAAGGLGNEQF
TRBV9 | ASSVAASLTYEQY
TRBV27 | ASSLASGSGVDTQY
TRBV9 | ASSARQVNTDTQY
TRBV29-1 | SVLGVVRGGVDTQY
TRBV20-1 | SGSVGSNYGYT
TRBV6-5 | ASSYEAANTEAF
TRBV7-2 | TSSSQTGGTYGYT
TRBV12-1 | ASNRNSNQPQH
TRBV28 | ASSSIAGASTDTQY
TRBV7-6 | ASSSQYDNTDTQY
TRBV6-1 | ASSKGRNYGYT
TRBV28 | ASTPGGRETQY
TRBV20-1 | SARPIPGQGANSYGYT
TRBV4-1 | ASSQAPDRADGDQPQH